The 11 T cell receptor beta chains in this list originate from one sample, sequenced in a study of technical replicates of blood from a few donors. TCRdb's table, derived via immunoSEQ multiplex PCR, lists solely in-frame clones and lacks some. The table includes approximately 64,000 clones, 75% to 90% detected once. Specimen: PBMCs. Every receptor here comes from a human donor in good health. Some clones in this sample may be carry-over from other donors' samples.

The V gene is TRBV6-1, the J gene TRBJ2-7, with 9 positions matching TRBD2. V was pared by 5 bases and J by 2 bases, with 4 bases of the junction left unmatched. The CDR3 loop spans 14 amino acids. Germline CDR1 and CDR2: MNHNS and SASEGT. The CDR3 reads CASSRLAGAYEQYF. CDR3 coding DNA: TGTGCCAGCAGTCGATTAGCGGGAGCCTACGAGCAGTACTTC.

The gene calls are TRBV5-4 and TRBJ1-1; D is possibly TRBD1 (6 bases). Germline assignment: CDR1 SGHNT and CDR2 YYREEE (reference sequence). This CDR3 is 14 amino acids long. Trimming took off 2 bases at V and 1 base at J, with 9 bases between the two ends. The CDR3, as DNA: TGTGCCAGCAGCTTTCGCAGGGGGAACACTGAAGCTTTCTTT. Amino acid sequence: CASSFRRGNTEAFF.

The chain uses TRBV2 and TRBJ2-2, with D unclear. The CDR3 extends over 13 amino acids. The germline CDR1 and CDR2 sequences are SNHLY and FYNNEI. The V end lost 6 bases, the J end lost 4 bases, and 9 bases lay between the germline ends. In nucleotides, the CDR3 is TGTGCCAGCAGGCTAACGGGCACCGGGGAGCTGTTTTTT. This gives the protein CASRLTGTGELFF.

This clone has a single count. The CDR3 nucleotides are TGTGCCAGCAGCTCGCTAGACAGGCTAGTCTACGAGCAGTACTTC. Protein sequence: CASSSLDRLVYEQYF. This chain connects TRBV5-6 to TRBJ2-7; a weak D match, TRBD1 (6 bases). Germline assignment: CDR1 SGHDT and CDR2 YYEEEE. The CDR3 totals 15 residues. With 3 bases removed from V and 3 bases from J, the gap between germline ends came to 16 bases.

Remarks on this clone: Sequence at one end of the junction differs from germline and may be a read error. This chain connects TRBV5-1 to TRBJ2-7; 7 bases are shared with TRBD1. The CDR3 is 12 amino acids. The V gene's germline CDR1 is SGHRS and CDR2 YFSETQ. CDR3 sequence reads: CASSFVTGTENF. The DNA of the CDR3 is TGCGCCAGCAGCTTCGTAACCGGGACAGAAAACTTC.

The rearrangement links TRBV2 to TRBJ1-1; D gene unclear. Germline-derived CDR1 and CDR2 are SNHLY and FYNNEI. The CDR3 spans 15 residues. With 2 bases removed from V and 1 base from J, the gap between germline ends came to 11 bases. CDR3 bases: TGTGCCAGCAGTGAAAGTAGGACTGGGAACACTGAAGCTTTCTTT. Amino acids: CASSESRTGNTEAFF.

This chain connects TRBV27 to TRBJ2-1; D unresolved. Trimming took off 3 bases at V and 0 bases at J, with 6 bases between the two ends. The CDR3 runs 14 residues. The germline V gene encodes CDR1 MNHEY and CDR2 SMNVEV (reference sequence). CDR3 bases: TGTGCCAGCAGTTTTAGAGGCTCCTACAATGAGCAGTTCTTC. Its protein product is CASSFRGSYNEQFF.

This clone showed up just once. The CDR3 nucleotides are TGTGCCAGCAGTGAAAGGTTCGGGGACAGGTGGGGTGAAAAACTGTTTTTT. Residues: CASSERFGDRWGEKLFF. This sequence joins TRBV6-1 and TRBJ1-4; TRBD1 agrees at 8 bases. CDR3 size: 17 residues. The ends lost 2 bases at V and 7 bases at J; junction bases unmatched: 12. Germline assignment: CDR1 MNHNS and CDR2 SASEGT.

This chain joins TRBV2 and TRBJ1-2; no firm D call. The V end was cut by 4 bases, the J end by 3 bases, with 9 bases between. This CDR3 is 13 amino acids long. Germline CDR1 SNHLY, CDR2 FYNNEI. CDR3: CASSVRGDYGYTF. The CDR3 region has the DNA TGTGCCAGCAGTGTCCGCGGTGACTATGGCTACACCTTC.

This clone was counted only a few times. The chain recombines TRBV5-6 with TRBJ2-3; a weak D match, TRBD2 (5 bases). There are 14 residues in the CDR3. Trimming pared 4 bases from V and 2 bases from J, leaving 11 bases between. The V gene's germline CDR1 is SGHDT and CDR2 YYEEEE. CDR3 in DNA: TGTGCCAGCAGCACTAGATTCCACACAGATACGCAGTATTTT. Amino acid sequence: CASSTRFHTDTQYF.

The chain recombines TRBV2 with TRBJ2-3, with 10 bases matching TRBD2. This CDR3 region has 16 residues. Germline V CDR1 and CDR2: SNHLY, FYNNEI. The J segment lost 0 bases and the V segment lost 6 bases, leaving 6 bases of the junction unmatched. The CDR3 DNA reads as TGTGCCAGCAGCCTTAGGACTAGCGGTAGCACAGATACGCAGTATTTT. The encoded protein is CASSLRTSGSTDTQYF. The full variable domain, with the rest looked up from reference TRBV2 and TRBJ2-3, is EPEVTQTPSHQVTQMGQEVILRCVPISNHLYFYWYRQILGQKVEFLVSFYNNEISEKSEIFDDQFSVERPDGSNFTLKIRSTKLEDSAMYFCASSLRTSGSTDTQYFGPGTRLTVL.